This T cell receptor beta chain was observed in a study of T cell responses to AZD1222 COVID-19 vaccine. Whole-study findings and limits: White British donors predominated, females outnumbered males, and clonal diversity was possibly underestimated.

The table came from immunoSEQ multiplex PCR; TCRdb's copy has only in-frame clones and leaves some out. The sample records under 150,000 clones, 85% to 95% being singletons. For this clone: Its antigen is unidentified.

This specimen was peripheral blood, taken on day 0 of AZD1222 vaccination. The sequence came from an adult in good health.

Here the CDR3 reads CASSPHGGSNSPLHF. The CDR3 DNA reads TGTGCCAGCTCACCTCACGGGGGGTCGAATTCACCCCTCCACTTT. The V call is TRBV18, the J call TRBJ1-6; tentatively, D is TRBD1 (5 bases). The V end was cut by 3 bases, the J end by 7 bases, with 13 bases between. The length of the CDR3 is 15 residues. Germline loops: CDR1 KGHSH, CDR2 LQKENI.